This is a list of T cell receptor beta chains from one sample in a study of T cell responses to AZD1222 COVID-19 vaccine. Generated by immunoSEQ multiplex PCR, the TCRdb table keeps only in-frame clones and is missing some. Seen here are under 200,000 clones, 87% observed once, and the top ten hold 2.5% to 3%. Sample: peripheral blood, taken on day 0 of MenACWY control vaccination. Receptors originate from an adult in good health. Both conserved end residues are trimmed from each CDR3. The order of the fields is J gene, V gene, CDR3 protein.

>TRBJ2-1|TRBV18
ASSQSQGSDEQF
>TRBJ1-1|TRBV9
ASSSTGGYTEAF
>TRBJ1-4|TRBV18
ASSAGQGGEKLF
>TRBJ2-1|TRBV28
ASSLASGSLWV
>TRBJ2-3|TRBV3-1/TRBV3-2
ASSQGSATQY
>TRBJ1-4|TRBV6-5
ASSTGQGNEKLF
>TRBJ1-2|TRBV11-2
ASSLELGPHGYT
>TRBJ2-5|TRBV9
ASSVQGLAEETQY
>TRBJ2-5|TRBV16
ASSQSRLAGQETQY
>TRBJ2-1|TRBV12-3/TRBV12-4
ASSLEPSEQF
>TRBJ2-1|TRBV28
ASSDNEQF
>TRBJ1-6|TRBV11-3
ASSLRGDSPLH
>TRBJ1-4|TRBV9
ASSIMGDATNEKLF
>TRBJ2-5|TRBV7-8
ASSLESRETQY
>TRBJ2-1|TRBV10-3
AIKDSSYNEQF
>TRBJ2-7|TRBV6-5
ASSSSDYGEQY
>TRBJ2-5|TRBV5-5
ASSPGRPKETQY
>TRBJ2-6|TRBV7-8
ASSLRQRGAGSGANVLT
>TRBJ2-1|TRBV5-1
ASSSDDYNEQF
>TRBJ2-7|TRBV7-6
ASSSIRGRGAYEQY
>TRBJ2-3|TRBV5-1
ASSLVEDTQY
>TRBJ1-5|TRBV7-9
ASSPTGVGDQPQH
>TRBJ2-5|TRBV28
ASSFSGRGYQETQY
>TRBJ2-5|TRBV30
AWSPEGETQY
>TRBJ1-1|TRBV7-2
ASSLVGQGFMNTEAF
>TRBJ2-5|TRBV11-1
ASSPRRGLSQETQY
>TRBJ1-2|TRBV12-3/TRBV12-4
ASSRYSASGYT
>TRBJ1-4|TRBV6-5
ATQDRDNEKLF
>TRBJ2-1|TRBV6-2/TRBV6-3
ASSYSPATGIYNEQF
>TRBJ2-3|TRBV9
ASSASGSSTDTQY
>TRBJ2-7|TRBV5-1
ASRPAGELREQY
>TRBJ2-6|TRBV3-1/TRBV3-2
ASSRASLLVGANVLT
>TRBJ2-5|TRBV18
ASSLGLAGGFQETQY